Following are 19 T cell receptor beta chains from one sample sequenced in a study of blood T cells in healthy people across ages. Primers used in a second PCR of about 7 to 12 cycles were a sample-barcoded 5' primer and a J-beta primer mix. Via MiXCR, TCRdb re-called the 5' RACE reads, giving one row per CDR3 protein. Among about 1.1 million distinct CDR3 sequences listed, 35% to 40% were seen once. Sample: blood. The receptor source for this set is a man aged 18 to 29 in good health.

A few counts support this clonotype. The rearrangement links TRBV5-1 to TRBJ1-4; D is ambiguous. V lost 5 bases and J lost 3, with 14 bases in between. The CDR3 has 15 residues. Germline CDR1 reads SGHRS; CDR2 reads YFSETQ. In nucleotides, the CDR3 is TGCGCCAGCAGAGTGAGACCACAGCCTAATGAAAAACTGTTTTTT. It specifies CASRVRPQPNEKLFF.

This clonotype has at least ten counts. The V call is TRBV20-1, the J call TRBJ2-5; TRBD2 matches at 11 bases. V lost 5 bases to trimming and J lost 3 bases; unmatched junction nucleotides: 5. CDR3 length: 14 amino acids. From germline, CDR1 is DFQATT and CDR2 SNEGSKA (reference sequence). The CDR3 DNA sequence: TGCAGTGCTGTAGCGGGGGGGCTGAAAGAGACCCAGTACTTC. This translates into CSAVAGGLKETQYF.

The rearrangement uses TRBV12-3 or TRBV12-4 and TRBJ2-5; TRBD2 aligns across 14 bases. The V segment lost 5 bases and the J segment 3 bases; nucleotides outside the gene matches: 5. This CDR3 has 16 amino acids. CDR3 nucleotide sequence: TGTGCCAGCAGTGTCGGACTAGCGGGGGGAAAAGAGACCCAGTACTTC. It yields the protein CASSVGLAGGKETQYF.

This chain links TRBV5-1 with TRBJ1-4; 7 nucleotides agree with TRBD1. V trimming: 4 bases; J trimming: 8 bases; junction bases outside the gene matches: 8. Per the germline V gene, CDR1 is SGHRS and CDR2 is YFSETQ. This CDR3 is built from 14 residues. The CDR3 here is CASSTGAGEEKLFF. DNA of the CDR3: TGCGCCAGCAGCACAGGGGCAGGAGAGGAAAAACTGTTTTTT.

The sample holds a few counts of this clonotype. The V gene is TRBV24-1, the J gene TRBJ2-5; 9 bases line up with TRBD2. V was pared by 2 bases and J by 1 base, with 7 bases of the junction left unmatched. Per the germline V gene, CDR1 is KGHDR and CDR2 is SFDVKD. The CDR3 totals 17 residues. CDR3 loop: CATSDWLAGTFQETQYF. CDR3 DNA: TGTGCCACCAGTGATTGGCTAGCGGGGACCTTCCAAGAGACCCAGTACTTC.

The chain carries TRBV30 and TRBJ1-4; D not resolved. CDR1 is GTSNPN, CDR2 SVGIG, per germline (reference sequence). This CDR3 has 12 residues. V dropped 5 bases and J dropped 5 bases, with 9 bases sitting between them. Here the CDR3 reads CAWAVDNEKLFF. The CDR3 nucleotides are TGTGCCTGGGCGGTGGACAATGAAAAACTGTTTTTT.

In regard to this clonotype: The junction shows a germline mismatch at one end, possibly a read error. The V call is TRBV14, the J call TRBJ2-3; 8 positions match TRBD2. The CDR3 is made up of 15 amino acids. Germline CDR1 SGHDN, CDR2 FVKESK. The CDR3 sequence: CASSGTRTSTDAQYF. CDR3 DNA: TGTGCCAGCAGCGGGACACGGACTAGCACAGATGCGCAGTATTTT.

The table lists this clonotype with many counts. The CDR3 loop is CSARGTSLDTQYF. CDR3 DNA sequence: TGCAGTGCTAGAGGGACTAGCCTGGATACGCAGTATTTT. The V call is TRBV20-1, the J call TRBJ2-3; TRBD2 aligns across 8 bases. With 1 base clipped from V and 6 bases from J, the junction kept 3 bases outside the gene matches. The CDR3 is 13 residues long. Germline V gene data show CDR1 as DFQATT and CDR2 as SNEGSKA (reference sequence).

This clonotype showed up just a few times. Being one base from a much bigger clone, this may be a read error. The chain uses TRBV11-2 and TRBJ2-7; no reliable D call. This CDR3 region has 14 residues. Germline CDR1 reads SGHAT; CDR2 reads FQNNGV. Trimming pared 5 bases from V and 4 bases from J, leaving 15 bases between. CDR3 amino acids: CASSVGAQAYEQYF. The CDR3 DNA is TGTGCCAGCAGCGTAGGCGCCCAGGCGTACGAGCAGTACTTC.

Points on this clonotype: A read error may account for a junction end that differs from germline. The rearrangement links TRBV5-4 to TRBJ2-4; D may be TRBD1 or TRBD2 (5 bases each). The J call may be wrong; the DNA end is better matched by TRBJ2-5. Germline V gives CDR1 SGHNT, CDR2 YYREEE (reference sequence). The CDR3 contains 13 residues. The CDR3 nucleotides are TGTGCCGGCAGCGTCAGGGAGACGCAGACCCAGTACTTC. It yields the protein CAGSVRETQTQYF.

This clonotype turned up a few times. The chain carries TRBV4-1 and TRBJ2-3, with 11 bases fitting TRBD2. The germline V gene encodes CDR1 MGHRA and CDR2 YSYEKL. J lost 6 bases, V lost 5 bases, and 19 bases had no gene match. The CDR3 runs 19 residues. The CDR3 spells CASSSLLAGAPTTFDTQYF. The CDR3 DNA reads as TGCGCCAGCAGCTCCCTACTAGCGGGGGCACCAACCACATTTGATACGCAGTATTTT.

V gene TRBV2 combines with J gene TRBJ2-4; D possibly corresponds to TRBD1 (6 bases). The J call may be incorrect, as the DNA end agrees better with TRBJ2-7. CDR3 size: 12 residues. Germline values: CDR1 SNHLY, CDR2 FYNNEI. The DNA for the CDR3 is TGTGCCAGCAGTGCAGGGGTGAACGAGCAGTACTTC. Translated: CASSAGVNEQYF.

The chain recombines TRBV5-1 with TRBJ2-1; no clear D. The J call is in doubt because the DNA end fits TRBJ2-7 better. The germline CDR1 and CDR2 sequences are SGHRS and YFSETQ. The CDR3 sequence is 16 residues long. The CDR3 loop is CASSADPLSSYNEQYF. The CDR3 nucleotides read TGCGCCAGCAGCGCGGACCCTCTTAGCTCCTACAATGAGCAGTACTTC.

The chain couples TRBV29-1 to TRBJ1-4; D is undetermined. V was shortened by 7 bases and J by 5 bases, with 8 bases between the two germline ends. The CDR3 sequence is 11 residues long. Looked up from germline, CDR1 is SQVTM and CDR2 is ANQGSEA. CDR3 nucleotide sequence: TGCAGCGGTCTCGAGAATGAAAAACTGTTTTTT. Its translation is CSGLENEKLFF. Combining the CDR3 with reference TRBV29-1 and TRBJ1-4 gives the whole variable domain SAVISQKPSRDICQRGTSLTIQCQVDSQVTMMFWYRQQPGQSLTLIATANQGSEATYESGFVIDKFPISRPNLTFSTLTVSNMSPEDSSIYLCSGLENEKLFFGSGTQLSVL.

The chain employs TRBV4-1 and TRBJ2-5; D is unclear. V lost 2 bases and J lost 2, with 12 bases in between. The germline V gene encodes CDR1 MGHRA and CDR2 YSYEKL. The CDR3 has 15 amino acids. This CDR3 reads CASSQHSTVQETQYF. The CDR3, as DNA: TGCGCCAGCAGCCAACATTCGACCGTACAAGAGACCCAGTACTTC.

This clonotype was found a few times. The rearrangement uses TRBV7-2 and TRBJ2-3; D remains unclear. The CDR3 consists of 16 residues. The V and J ends lost 5 bases and 4 bases respectively, with 19 bases between them. The germline V gene has CDR1 SGHTA and CDR2 FQGNSA. The CDR3 loop is CASSPVIQVISDTQYF. The CDR3 nucleotides are TGTGCCAGCAGCCCTGTCATTCAGGTGATATCAGATACGCAGTATTTT.

This clonotype was seen more than once but under ten times. This chain uses TRBV20-1 with TRBJ1-6; tentative D call: TRBD1 (5 bases). Trimming removed 3 bases from V and 7 bases from J, with 19 bases in between. CDR3 length: 16 residues. The germline CDR1 and CDR2 sequences are DFQATT and SNEGSKA (reference sequence). The CDR3 nucleotides read TGCAGTGCTAGTCCCATGGGGGGGGTCGGAAATTCACCCCTCCACTTT. Its translation: CSASPMGGVGNSPLHF.

The J gene is TRBJ2-5, the V gene TRBV20-1; TRBD2 aligns across 8 bases. Germline CDR1 and CDR2: DFQATT and SNEGSKA (reference sequence). V dropped 3 bases and J dropped 1; count of bases not matched to a gene: 7. The CDR3 contains 15 residues. The CDR3 protein is CSASFSGASQETQYF. CDR3 coding DNA: TGCAGTGCTAGTTTTAGCGGGGCTAGCCAAGAGACCCAGTACTTC.

This chain joins TRBV20-1 and TRBJ2-4; 11 nucleotides align to TRBD2. The J call may not be correct, given that the DNA end is closer to TRBJ2-5. The CDR3 loop spans 15 amino acids. From germline, CDR1 is DFQATT and CDR2 SNEGSKA (reference sequence). The DNA for the CDR3 is TGCAGTGCTAGTTCACTAGCGGGGGCCCAAGAGACCCAGTACTTC. Translation gives CSASSLAGAQETQYF.